The rows below give T cell receptor beta chains drawn from one sample of a study of Ad26.COV2.S vaccination and SARS-CoV-2 variants. Profiled with immunoSEQ multiplex PCR; TCRdb holds only in-frame clones, not every one. This table has about 380,000 clones, roughly 80% appearing once. The sample here was peripheral blood, taken in a trial of Ad26.COV2.S vaccine versus placebo. These receptors were obtained from a person aged 18 to 59 who received the Ad26.COV2.S COVID-19 vaccine or a placebo. Each CDR3 is given with its conserved first and last residue. A D gene is named only where the DNA matches it firmly. Not all rows give a size; the values are once, few, many and, for expanded clones, a class.

j_call,clone_size,v_call,d_call,cdr3_nt,cdr3_aa
TRBJ1-2,-,TRBV19,-,TGTGCCAGCCGGACCGGTAACTATGGCTACACCTTC,CASRTGNYGYTF
TRBJ2-3,few,TRBV7-2,-,TGTGCCAGCAGCTTATATAGGGGGGGCGCAGATACGCAGTATTTT,CASSLYRGGADTQYF
TRBJ1-5,-,TRBV11-2,-,TGTGCCAGCAGCTTAGGTAGCAATCAGCCCCAGCATTTT,CASSLGSNQPQHF
TRBJ1-1,few,TRBV2,-,TGTGCCAGCAGCGCCGGATTTGGGGGAGCTTTCTTT,CASSAGFGGAFF
TRBJ2-5,-,TRBV19,TRBD1,TGTGCCAGTAGACCTCAGGGGGCAGGGGAGACCCAGTACTTC,CASRPQGAGETQYF
TRBJ2-1,-,TRBV27,-,TGTGCCAGCAGTTTAAGAACAGGACAGTATTTCTACAATGAGCAGTTCTTC,CASSLRTGQYFYNEQFF
TRBJ1-6,few,TRBV6-6,-,TGTGCCAGCTTAACAAGGGCAGGGTCCCTCAATTCACCCCTCCACTTT,CASLTRAGSLNSPLHF
TRBJ2-2,-,TRBV29-1,TRBD1,TGCAGCGTTGAGTGGACAGGGCCGAACACCGGGGAGCTGTTTTTT,CSVEWTGPNTGELFF
TRBJ2-5,-,TRBV5-6,TRBD1,TGTGCCAGCAGTTGGGACAGGGGCCAAGAGACCCAGTACTTC,CASSWDRGQETQYF
TRBJ1-2,-,TRBV6-5,TRBD1,TGTGCCAGCAGTTACTCCCCACAGGGGGCGAGGGGCTACACCTTC,CASSYSPQGARGYTF
TRBJ1-2,-,TRBV28,-,TGTGCCAGCACCCCTCCGGGCTATGGCTACACCTTC,CASTPPGYGYTF
TRBJ2-1,-,TRBV9,TRBD2,TGTGCCAGCAGCGTAGTAAGCGGGGGGCTCAATGAGCAGTTCTTC,CASSVVSGGLNEQFF
TRBJ2-1,-,TRBV24-1,-,TGTGCCCCCGAGACTCCTAACTCCTACAATGAGCAGTTCTTC,CAPETPNSYNEQFF
TRBJ2-5,-,TRBV3-1/TRBV3-2,-,TGTGCCAGCAGCGCCGGGACCCTGGAGACCCAGTACTTC,CASSAGTLETQYF
TRBJ2-1,-,TRBV7-7,TRBD1,TGTGCCAGCAGCCATGGGACAGGGGTGGGCAATGAGCAGTTCTTC,CASSHGTGVGNEQFF
TRBJ2-7,-,TRBV29-1,-,TGCAGCGTTGAGGACCCCAGCCAGTACGAGCAGTACTTC,CSVEDPSQYEQYF
TRBJ2-5,-,TRBV6-5,-,TGTGCCAGCAGTTCTCAAGAGACCCAGTACTTC,CASSSQETQYF
TRBJ1-1,-,TRBV3-1/TRBV3-2,-,TGTGCCAGCAGCTTGAGGGATACTGAAGCTTTCTTT,CASSLRDTEAFF
TRBJ1-2,-,TRBV2,TRBD1,TGTGCCAGCAGTGAATCCTGGACAGGCCGAGGCTATGGCTACACCTTC,CASSESWTGRGYGYTF
TRBJ2-3,-,TRBV12-5,-,TGTGCTAGTGGTTCGACGGCCGGAACGGATACGCAGTATTTT,CASGSTAGTDTQYF
TRBJ2-1,-,TRBV18,TRBD2,TGTGCCAGCTCACCCGCCGGACTAGCGGGAGCCAATGAGCAGTTCTTC,CASSPAGLAGANEQFF
TRBJ2-5,once,TRBV6-5,-,TGTGCCAGCAGGAGAGTGGGGCCGCAAGAGACCCAGTACTTC,CASRRVGPQETQYF
TRBJ1-1,-,TRBV18,-,TGTGCCAGCTCACCGGGCAGGCGTAACACTGAAGCTTTCTTT,CASSPGRRNTEAFF
TRBJ1-1,-,TRBV24-1,TRBD1,TGTGCCACCAGTGATCCGCGACAGGGGGGCACTGAAGCTTTCTTT,CATSDPRQGGTEAFF
TRBJ2-7,-,TRBV5-1,TRBD2,TGCGCCAGCAGCTTGGGGTGGCAGCGGGGCTACGAGCAGTACTTC,CASSLGWQRGYEQYF
TRBJ2-7,-,TRBV10-3,-,TGTGCCATCAAGGGCAGCTCCTACGAGCAGTACTTC,CAIKGSSYEQYF
TRBJ2-2,-,TRBV19,TRBD1,TGTGCCAGTAGGAGCGTTGGGTTTTGGGGGGCAGGGGGCAAAACCGGGGAGCTGTTTTTT,CASRSVGFWGAGGKTGELFF